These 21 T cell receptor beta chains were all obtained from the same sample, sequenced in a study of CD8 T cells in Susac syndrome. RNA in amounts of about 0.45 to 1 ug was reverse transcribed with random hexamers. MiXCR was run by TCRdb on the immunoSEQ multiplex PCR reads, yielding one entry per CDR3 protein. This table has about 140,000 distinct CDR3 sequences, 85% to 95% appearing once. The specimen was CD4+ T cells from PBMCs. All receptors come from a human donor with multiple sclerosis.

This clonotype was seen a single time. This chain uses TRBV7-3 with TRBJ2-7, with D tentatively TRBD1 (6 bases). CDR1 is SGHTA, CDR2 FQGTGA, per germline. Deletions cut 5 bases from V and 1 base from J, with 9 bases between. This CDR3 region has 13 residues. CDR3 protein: CASSIGQSYEQYF. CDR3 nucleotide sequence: TGTGCCAGCAGCATAGGACAGTCCTACGAGCAGTACTTC.

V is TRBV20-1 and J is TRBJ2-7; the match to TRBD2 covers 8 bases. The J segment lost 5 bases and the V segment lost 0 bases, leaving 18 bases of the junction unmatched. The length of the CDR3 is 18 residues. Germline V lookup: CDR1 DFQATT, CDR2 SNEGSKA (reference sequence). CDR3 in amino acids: CSARDPAVDGRVVDEQYF. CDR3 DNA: TGCAGTGCTAGAGATCCGGCAGTAGACGGGAGGGTAGTCGACGAGCAGTACTTC.

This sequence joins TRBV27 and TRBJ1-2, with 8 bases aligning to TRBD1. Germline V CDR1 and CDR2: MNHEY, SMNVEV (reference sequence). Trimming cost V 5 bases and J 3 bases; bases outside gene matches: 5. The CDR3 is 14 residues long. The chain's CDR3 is CASSQRTGYYGYTF. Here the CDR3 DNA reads TGTGCCAGCAGTCAACGGACAGGGTACTATGGCTACACCTTC.

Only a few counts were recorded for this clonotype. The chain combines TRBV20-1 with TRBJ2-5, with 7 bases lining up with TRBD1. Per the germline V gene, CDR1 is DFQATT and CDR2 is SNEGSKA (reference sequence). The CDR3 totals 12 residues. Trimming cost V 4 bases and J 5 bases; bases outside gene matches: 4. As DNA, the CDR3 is TGCAGTGCTACGACAGGGCAGGAGACCCAGTACTTC. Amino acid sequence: CSATTGQETQYF.

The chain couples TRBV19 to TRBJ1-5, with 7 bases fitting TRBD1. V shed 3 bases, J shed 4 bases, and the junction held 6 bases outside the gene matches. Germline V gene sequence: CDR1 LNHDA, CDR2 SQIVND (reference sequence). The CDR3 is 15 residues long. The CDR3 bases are TGTGCCAGTAGTATCGGCGGGACAGAGAATCAGCCCCAGCATTTT. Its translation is CASSIGGTENQPQHF.

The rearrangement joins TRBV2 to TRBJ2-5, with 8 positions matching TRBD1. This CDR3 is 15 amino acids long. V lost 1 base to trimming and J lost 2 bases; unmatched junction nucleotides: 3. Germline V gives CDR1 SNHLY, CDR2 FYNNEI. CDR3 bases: TGTGCCAGCAGTGAAGGGACAGGGCCTCAAGAGACCCAGTACTTC. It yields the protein CASSEGTGPQETQYF.

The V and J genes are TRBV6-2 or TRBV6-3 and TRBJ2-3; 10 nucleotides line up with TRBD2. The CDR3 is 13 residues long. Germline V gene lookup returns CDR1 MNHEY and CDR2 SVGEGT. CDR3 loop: CATSGGASDTQYF. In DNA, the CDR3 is TGTGCAACCAGCGGGGGGGCCTCAGATACGCAGTATTTT.

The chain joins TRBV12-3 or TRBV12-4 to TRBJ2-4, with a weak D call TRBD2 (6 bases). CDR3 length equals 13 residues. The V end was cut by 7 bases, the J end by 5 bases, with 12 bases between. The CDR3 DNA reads TGTGCCAGCACTCCCCCGGGGGAAAACATTCAGTACTTC. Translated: CASTPPGENIQYF.

CDR3 loop: CSARGVGGTQYF. As DNA, the CDR3 is TGCAGTGCTAGAGGCGTGGGTGGTACGCAGTATTTT. The J gene is TRBJ2-3, the V gene TRBV20-1, with D unresolved. Trimming took 1 base from V and 8 from J, leaving 10 bases between them. Per the germline V gene, CDR1 is DFQATT and CDR2 is SNEGSKA (reference sequence). The CDR3 runs to 12 residues.

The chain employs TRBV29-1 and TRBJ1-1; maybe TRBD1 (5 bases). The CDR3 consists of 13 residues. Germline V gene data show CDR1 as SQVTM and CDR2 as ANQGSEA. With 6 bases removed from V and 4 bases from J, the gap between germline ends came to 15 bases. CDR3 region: CSVMGPRGTEAFF. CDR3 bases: TGCAGCGTGATGGGGCCCCGTGGCACTGAAGCTTTCTTT.

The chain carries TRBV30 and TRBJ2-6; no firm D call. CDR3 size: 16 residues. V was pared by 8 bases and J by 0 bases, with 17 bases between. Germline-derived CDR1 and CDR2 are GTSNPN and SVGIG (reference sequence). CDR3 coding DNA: TGTGCCCAAGTGGGGTCCGAAAGCTCTGGGGCCAACGTCCTGACTTTC. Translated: CAQVGSESSGANVLTF.

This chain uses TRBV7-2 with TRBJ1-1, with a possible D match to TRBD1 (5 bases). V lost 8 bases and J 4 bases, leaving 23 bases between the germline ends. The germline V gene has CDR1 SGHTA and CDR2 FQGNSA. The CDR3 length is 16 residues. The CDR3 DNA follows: TGTGCCAGCTGGGGGGGGTTTGGCGGGGCCTCCACTGAAGCTTTCTTT. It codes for CASWGGFGGASTEAFF.

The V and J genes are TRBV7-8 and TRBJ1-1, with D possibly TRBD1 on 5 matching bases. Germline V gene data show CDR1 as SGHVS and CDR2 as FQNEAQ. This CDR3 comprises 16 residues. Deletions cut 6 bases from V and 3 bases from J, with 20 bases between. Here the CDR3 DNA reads TGTGCCAGCAGTCGGGACGGGGGAATTTGGGACACTGAAGCTTTCTTT. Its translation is CASSRDGGIWDTEAFF.

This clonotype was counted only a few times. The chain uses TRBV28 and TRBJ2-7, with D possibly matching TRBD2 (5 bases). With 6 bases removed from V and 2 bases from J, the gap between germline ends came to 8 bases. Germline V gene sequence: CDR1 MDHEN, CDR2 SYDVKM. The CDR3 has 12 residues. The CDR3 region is CASSRGTYEQYF. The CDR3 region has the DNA TGTGCCAGCAGCCGAGGGACCTACGAGCAGTACTTC. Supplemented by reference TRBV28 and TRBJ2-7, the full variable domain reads DVKVTQSSRYLVKRTGEKVFLECVQDMDHENMFWYRQDPGLGLRLIYFSYDVKMKEKGDIPEGYSVSREKKERFSLILESASTNQTSMYLCASSRGTYEQYFGPGTRLTVT.

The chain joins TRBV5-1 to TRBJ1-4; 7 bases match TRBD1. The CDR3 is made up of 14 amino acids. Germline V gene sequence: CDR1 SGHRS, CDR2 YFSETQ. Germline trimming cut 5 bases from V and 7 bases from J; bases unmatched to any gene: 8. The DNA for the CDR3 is TGCGCCAGCAGACCCGACAGGGAGGGTGAAAAACTGTTTTTT. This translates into CASRPDREGEKLFF.

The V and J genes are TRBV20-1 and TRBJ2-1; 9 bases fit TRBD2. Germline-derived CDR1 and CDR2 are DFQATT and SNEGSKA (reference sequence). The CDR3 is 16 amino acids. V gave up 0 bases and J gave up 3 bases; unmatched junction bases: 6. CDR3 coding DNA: TGCAGTGCTAGAGAGGCTAGCGGGAAGATCTACAATGAGCAGTTCTTC. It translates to CSAREASGKIYNEQFF.

CDR3 amino acids: CASSLDTGNTEAFF. The CDR3 DNA reads TGTGCCAGCAGCTTAGACACAGGGAACACTGAAGCTTTCTTT. The chain is built from TRBV7-9 and TRBJ1-1; D perhaps matches TRBD1 (5 bases). Germline V gene sequence: CDR1 SEHNR, CDR2 FQNEAQ (reference sequence). V was shortened by 1 base and J by 1 base, with 7 bases between the two germline ends. This CDR3 has 14 residues.

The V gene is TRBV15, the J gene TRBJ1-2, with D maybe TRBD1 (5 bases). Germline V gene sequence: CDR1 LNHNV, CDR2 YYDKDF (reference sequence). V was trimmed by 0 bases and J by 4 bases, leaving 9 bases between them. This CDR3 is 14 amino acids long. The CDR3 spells CATSREAGTYGYTF. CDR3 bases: TGTGCCACCAGCAGAGAGGCAGGGACCTATGGCTACACCTTC.

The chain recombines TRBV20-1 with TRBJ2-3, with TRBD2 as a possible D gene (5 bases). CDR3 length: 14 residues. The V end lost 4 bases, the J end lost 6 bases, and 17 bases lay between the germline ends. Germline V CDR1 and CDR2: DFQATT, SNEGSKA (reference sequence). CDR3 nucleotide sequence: TGCAGTGCTAAACTAGTTGTTTTATCGGATACGCAGTATTTT. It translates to CSAKLVVLSDTQYF.

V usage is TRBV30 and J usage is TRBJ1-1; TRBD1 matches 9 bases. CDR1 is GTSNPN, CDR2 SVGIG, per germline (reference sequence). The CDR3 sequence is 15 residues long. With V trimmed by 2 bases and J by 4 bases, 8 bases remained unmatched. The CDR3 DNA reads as TGTGCCTGGAGTAGACAGGGGGGGACCTCCACTGAAGCTTTCTTT. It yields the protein CAWSRQGGTSTEAFF.

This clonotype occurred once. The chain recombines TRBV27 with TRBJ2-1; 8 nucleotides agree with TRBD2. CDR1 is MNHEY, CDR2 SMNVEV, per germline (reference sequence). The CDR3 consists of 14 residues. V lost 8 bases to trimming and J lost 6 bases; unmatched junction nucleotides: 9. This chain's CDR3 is CASLKAGESNEQFF. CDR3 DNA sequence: TGTGCCAGCCTTAAAGCGGGAGAAAGCAATGAGCAGTTCTTC.